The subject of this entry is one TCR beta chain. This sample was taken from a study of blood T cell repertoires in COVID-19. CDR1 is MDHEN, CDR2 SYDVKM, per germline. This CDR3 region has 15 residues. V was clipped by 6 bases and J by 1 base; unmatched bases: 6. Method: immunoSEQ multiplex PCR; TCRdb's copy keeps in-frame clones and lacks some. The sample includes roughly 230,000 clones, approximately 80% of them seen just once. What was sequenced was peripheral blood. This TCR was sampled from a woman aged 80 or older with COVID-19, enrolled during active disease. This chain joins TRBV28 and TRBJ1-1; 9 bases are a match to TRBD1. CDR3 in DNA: TGTGCCAGCAGACATCCGGGACAGGGGAACACTGAAGCTTTCTTT. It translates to CASRHPGQGNTEAFF.